The 18 T cell receptor beta chains in this list originate from one sample, sequenced in a study of blood T cell repertoires in COVID-19. Produced via immunoSEQ multiplex PCR; TCRdb's table is partial and in-frame only. Of roughly 190,000 clones in the sample, 80% to 85% are singletons; the top ten hold around 2.9%. The sample taken for sequencing was PBMCs or T cells enriched from blood (not recorded which). The receptor source for this set is a woman aged 25-40 years who had been exposed to COVID-19.

A few counts support this clone. The chain employs TRBV3-1 (or the pseudogene TRBV3-2) and TRBJ1-1; 7 bases fit TRBD1. Germline V gene lookup returns CDR1 LGHDT and CDR2 YNNKEL (reference sequence). The CDR3 extends over 11 amino acids. Trimming at V came to 7 bases and at J to 4 bases, leaving 0 bases not matched to a gene. The CDR3 loop is CASNRGTEAFF. The DNA of the CDR3 is TGTGCCAGCAACAGGGGCACTGAAGCTTTCTTT.

The chain joins TRBV18 to TRBJ1-1; D ambiguous. This CDR3 has 13 residues. Germline CDR1 and CDR2: KGHSH and LQKENI. V gave up 5 bases and J gave up 0 bases, with 7 bases separating them. CDR3 sequence reads: CASSSDMNTEAFF. CDR3 sequence (DNA): TGTGCCAGCTCATCCGACATGAACACTGAAGCTTTCTTT.

J is TRBJ2-3 and V is TRBV5-1, with TRBD2 matching over 8 bases. This CDR3 spans 13 amino acids. Germline lookup yields CDR1 SGHRS and CDR2 YFSETQ. Losses at the gene ends were 4 bases for V and 6 bases for J; bases not matched to a gene: 4. CDR3 sequence (DNA): TGCGCCAGCAGCCCCGGGACTAGGGATACGCAGTATTTT. This translates into CASSPGTRDTQYF.

The chain combines TRBV7-9 with TRBJ2-2, with 7 nucleotides matching TRBD1. The CDR3 runs 15 residues. The V and J ends lost 1 base and 4 bases, in that order; junction bases with no gene match: 3. The V gene's germline CDR1 is SEHNR and CDR2 FQNEAQ (reference sequence). Here the CDR3 DNA reads TGTGCCAGCAGCTTAGATGGACAGGCCACCGGGGAGCTGTTTTTT. This codes for CASSLDGQATGELFF.

The chain couples TRBV5-4 to TRBJ1-1, with D tentatively TRBD1 (5 bases). Germline lookup yields CDR1 SGHNT and CDR2 YYREEE (reference sequence). V lost 6 bases, J lost 1 base, and 19 bases lay in between. The CDR3 runs to 16 residues. The CDR3 region has the DNA TGTGCCAGCACCCACGGGGGACCATTTCAGAACACTGAAGCTTTCTTT. Translation: CASTHGGPFQNTEAFF.

J is TRBJ2-2 and V is TRBV19; tentatively, D is TRBD2 (5 bases). Trimming pared 6 bases from V and 2 bases from J, leaving 13 bases between. CDR1 LNHDA and CDR2 SQIVND come from the germline V gene (reference sequence). The CDR3 has 15 residues. The CDR3 here is CASSLRRPNTGELFF. CDR3 DNA: TGTGCCAGTAGCCTGCGGAGGCCCAACACCGGGGAGCTGTTTTTT.

The chain employs TRBV25-1 and TRBJ1-4; D is ambiguous. The CDR3 is made up of 11 amino acids. V shed 5 bases and J shed 4 bases, with 2 bases lying between them. CDR1 MGHDK and CDR2 SYGVNS come from the germline V gene. The CDR3 DNA reads TGTGCCAGCAGTCATAATGAAAAACTGTTTTTT. Translation: CASSHNEKLFF. Based on the CDR3 plus reference TRBV25-1 and TRBJ1-4, the full variable domain is EADIYQTPRYLVIGTGKKITLECSQTMGHDKMYWYQQDPGMELHLIHYSYGVNSTEKGDLSSESTVSRIRTEHFPLTLESARPSHTSQYLCASSHNEKLFFGSGTQLSVL.

This chain uses TRBV7-2 with TRBJ1-2; perhaps TRBD1 as D (6 bases). The germline V gene has CDR1 SGHTA and CDR2 FQGNSA. V lost 5 bases, J lost 2 bases, and 15 bases lay in between. The CDR3 loop spans 15 amino acids. In DNA form, the CDR3 reads TGTGCCAGCAGCCAACGGGACATTCTAAACTATGGCTACACCTTC. Amino acid sequence: CASSQRDILNYGYTF.

The genes are TRBV12-3 or TRBV12-4 and TRBJ2-2; 7 bases align to TRBD1. The CDR3 length is 11 residues. After removal of 11 bases from V and 6 bases from J, the junction contained 3 bases not matched to a gene. In DNA form, the CDR3 reads TGTGCCGGGCAGGGGGCCGGGGAGCTGTTTTTT. It specifies CAGQGAGELFF.

This clone has more than one count but fewer than ten. The rearrangement joins TRBV6-4 to TRBJ2-1; 10 nucleotides match TRBD2. CDR1 and CDR2 (germline): MRHNA, SNTAGT. There are 15 residues in the CDR3. The V gene end was trimmed by 5 bases and the J gene end by 8 bases; junction bases not matched to a gene: 9. The CDR3 DNA follows: TGTGCCAGCAGTCGGACAGCGGGGGGGCCCGATGAGCAGTTCTTC. Amino acids: CASSRTAGGPDEQFF.

The chain is built from TRBV5-8 and TRBJ1-2, with D perhaps matching TRBD1 (6 bases). V was clipped by 5 bases and J by 8 bases, with 10 bases between them. The CDR3 has 11 amino acids. Looked up from germline, CDR1 is SGHTS and CDR2 is YDEGEE. DNA for the CDR3: TGTGCCAGCAGACAACAGGGAGGCTACACCTTC. Translated: CASRQQGGYTF.

This sequence joins TRBV5-1 and TRBJ1-5; 9 nucleotides match TRBD1. The germline CDR1 and CDR2 sequences are SGHRS and YFSETQ. V lost 0 bases, J lost 7 bases, and 2 bases stayed unmatched. The CDR3 consists of 14 residues. The CDR3 sequence: CASSLVQGAQPQHF. Written as DNA, the CDR3 is TGCGCCAGCAGCTTGGTACAGGGGGCACAGCCCCAGCATTTT.

V and J are TRBV18 and TRBJ1-2; 7 nucleotides match TRBD1. With 2 bases clipped from V and 8 bases from J, the junction kept 5 bases outside the gene matches. The CDR3 spans 13 residues. Looked up from germline, CDR1 is KGHSH and CDR2 is LQKENI. The CDR3 reads CASSPYSGQGYTF. DNA of the CDR3: TGTGCCAGCTCACCATACTCGGGACAGGGCTACACCTTC.

For the CDR3, the DNA is TGTGCCTGGAGGGGCAGAGGGACAGACTATGGCTACACCTTC. Translation: CAWRGRGTDYGYTF. The chain carries TRBV30 and TRBJ1-2; 7 nucleotides match TRBD1. The germline V gene encodes CDR1 GTSNPN and CDR2 SVGIG (reference sequence). V lost 3 bases, J lost 3 bases, and 7 bases stayed unmatched. CDR3 length equals 14 residues. Variable domain in full (rest from reference TRBV30 and TRBJ1-2): SQTIHQWPATLVQPVGSPLSLECTVEGTSNPNLYWYRQAAGRGLQLLFYSVGIGQISSEVPQNLSASRPQDRQFILSSKKLLLSDSGFYLCAWRGRGTDYGYTFGSGTRLTVV.

This clone was seen more than once but under ten times. The J gene is TRBJ1-5, the V gene TRBV9, with D possibly matching TRBD1 (5 bases). The CDR3 is 13 residues long. The germline V and J ends were trimmed by 4 bases and 7 bases, with 12 bases remaining between them. Germline values: CDR1 SGDLS, CDR2 YYNGEE. CDR3 amino acids: CASSLEEGQPQHF. CDR3 sequence (DNA): TGTGCCAGCAGCTTAGAGGAGGGGCAGCCCCAGCATTTT.

The rearrangement joins TRBV6-5 to TRBJ1-1; D is possibly TRBD1 (5 bases). The CDR3 runs to 15 residues. Trimming stripped 4 bases from V and 3 bases from J, with 15 bases between. Germline CDR1 reads MNHEY; CDR2 reads SVGAGI. The CDR3 loop reads CASSSQGRSDTEAFF. The CDR3 DNA reads TGTGCCAGCAGTTCCCAGGGCAGGTCGGACACTGAAGCTTTCTTT.

The V gene is TRBV27, the J gene TRBJ2-1; 8 nucleotides agree with TRBD2. Trimming took 8 bases from V and 10 from J; bases not matched to a gene: 7. The CDR3 runs to 12 residues. The germline gives CDR1 MNHEY, CDR2 SMNVEV (reference sequence). The CDR3 DNA is TGTGCCAGCGGCCCCGCTAGCGGGGAGCAGTTCTTC. Its protein product is CASGPASGEQFF.

V is TRBV5-4 and J is TRBJ2-2; possibly TRBD2 for D (6 bases). This CDR3 contains 15 residues. The germline CDR1 and CDR2 sequences are SGHNT and YYREEE (reference sequence). V was cut by 0 bases and J by 4 bases, with 10 bases left in between. The CDR3 region has the DNA TGTGCCAGCAGCTTGGCTAGGGGAGGCACCGGGGAGCTGTTTTTT. Amino acids: CASSLARGGTGELFF.